The 21 T cell receptor beta chains below all came from one sample that was sequenced in a study of cytomegalovirus exposure and HLA in healthy donors (dated by TCRdb to about 2017). Library construction relied on the immunoSEQ multiplex PCR assay. For the multiplex PCR, a mixture combining 60 forward primers for TCR Vbeta segments and 13 reverse primers for TCR Jbeta segments was used. Here the immuneACCESS table is served through TCRdb, limited to in-frame sequences with V and J called. Missing clones are a known gap in these copies; in checked studies unresolved V genes cover under half, and the rest lacks a known reason. For this sample the table gives some 150,000 clones, of which 60% to 80% were detected only once. 1.5% to 2% of the sample is taken by the ten largest. What was sequenced was PBMCs. The receptors were sampled from a female donor in good health and CMV-seronegative.

The chain carries TRBV5-1 and TRBJ2-3, with D perhaps TRBD1 (6 bases). The germline V gene encodes CDR1 SGHRS and CDR2 YFSETQ. Between the trimmed V and J ends, which lost 6 bases and 1 base, there was a span of 9 bases. The CDR3 covers 13 residues. This chain's CDR3 is CASTAGGTDTQYF. CDR3 DNA: TGCGCCAGCACCGCAGGGGGCACAGATACGCAGTATTTT. The complete variable domain, with remaining parts taken from reference TRBV5-1 and TRBJ2-3, reads KAGVTQTPRYLIKTRGQQVTLSCSPISGHRSVSWYQQTPGQGLQFLFEYFSETQRNKGNFPGRFSGRQFSNSRSEMNVSTLELGDSALYLCASTAGGTDTQYFGPGTRLTVL.

The V call is TRBV4-1, the J call TRBJ2-5, with TRBD1 identical over 7 bases. The J call may be faulty, since TRBJ2-7 better matches the DNA end. The germline CDR1 and CDR2 sequences are MGHRA and YSYEKL. The CDR3 totals 16 residues. CDR3 coding DNA: TGCGCCAGCAGCCAAGAAGAGGGGGCGAGAAGCTACGAGCAGTACTTC. Amino acids: CASSQEEGARSYEQYF.

This rearrangement joins TRBV28 to TRBJ2-3, with TRBD1 matching over 9 bases. V shed 5 bases and J 1 base; nucleotides not matched to a gene: 10. The CDR3 covers 17 residues. Germline V lookup: CDR1 MDHEN, CDR2 SYDVKM. CDR3 nucleotides: TGTGCCAGCAGTCAAGTTACAGGGGGCGGGGGCACAGATACGCAGTATTTT. Residues: CASSQVTGGGGTDTQYF. Full variable domain (rest looked up from reference TRBV28 and TRBJ2-3): DVKVTQSSRYLVKRTGEKVFLECVQDMDHENMFWYRQDPGLGLRLIYFSYDVKMKEKGDIPEGYSVSREKKERFSLILESASTNQTSMYLCASSQVTGGGGTDTQYFGPGTRLTVL.

DNA of the CDR3: TGTGCCAGCAGCCAAGGGGGCCAGGGGAACAAGCCCCAGCATTTT. It is translated as CASSQGGQGNKPQHF. This sequence joins TRBV14 and TRBJ1-5, with D possibly being TRBD1 (6 bases). Germline V gives CDR1 SGHDN, CDR2 FVKESK. CDR3 length: 15 residues. V shed 1 base and J shed 8 bases, with 15 bases lying between them.

This clone has more than one count but fewer than ten. V usage is TRBV6-1 and J usage is TRBJ1-3, with a weak D call TRBD1 (6 bases). Germline V gene data show CDR1 as MNHNS and CDR2 as SASEGT. With 6 bases removed from V and 4 bases from J, the gap between germline ends came to 13 bases. The CDR3 consists of 14 residues. The CDR3 DNA reads as TGTGCCAGCAGGAACAGGGTGACAGGAAACACCATATATTTT. Its translation: CASRNRVTGNTIYF.

The chain has TRBV9 and TRBJ2-1, with D perhaps matching TRBD2 (5 bases). Trimming cost V 0 bases and J 6 bases, with 10 bases left between them. From germline, CDR1 is SGDLS and CDR2 YYNGEE. There are 14 residues in the CDR3. This CDR3 reads CASSVATEANEQFF. In nucleotides, the CDR3 is TGTGCCAGCAGCGTAGCTACGGAGGCCAATGAGCAGTTCTTC.

This clone was detected a few times. The rearrangement joins TRBV27 to TRBJ1-1, with D unresolved. CDR1 MNHEY and CDR2 SMNVEV come from the germline V gene (reference sequence). The CDR3 spans 16 residues. The V and J ends lost 3 bases and 0 bases respectively, with 14 bases between them. CDR3 DNA: TGTGCCAGCAGTTTTTCATCGGGAACAATGAACACTGAAGCTTTCTTT. It codes for CASSFSSGTMNTEAFF.

V usage is TRBV7-9 and J usage is TRBJ2-1, with D perhaps TRBD2 (5 bases). The V gene lost 7 bases and the J gene lost 1 base, with 8 bases spanning the gap. Germline-derived CDR1 and CDR2 are SEHNR and FQNEAQ (reference sequence). The CDR3 has 13 amino acids. In DNA form, the CDR3 reads TGTGCCAGCACGGAGGATTCCTACAATGAGCAGTTCTTC. Its protein is CASTEDSYNEQFF. Full variable domain (remainder filled in from reference TRBV7-9 and TRBJ2-1): DTGVSQNPRHKITKRGQNVTFRCDPISEHNRLYWYRQTLGQGPEFLTYFQNEAQLEKSRLLSDRFSAERPKGSFSTLEIQRTEQGDSAMYLCASTEDSYNEQFFGPGTRLTVL.

The gene calls are TRBV6-6 and TRBJ1-2; D gene unclear. The CDR3 length is 10 residues. CDR1 MNHNY and CDR2 SVGAGI come from the germline V gene (reference sequence). V was clipped by 6 bases and J by 8 bases, with 7 bases between them. CDR3 residues: CASSYIGYTF. CDR3 nucleotides: TGTGCCAGCAGCTATATCGGCTACACCTTC.

The CDR3 region is CAISGLAGGNQETQYF. The DNA for the CDR3 is TGTGCCATCAGCGGACTAGCGGGGGGAAACCAAGAGACCCAGTACTTC. The rearrangement links TRBV10-3 to TRBJ2-5, with TRBD2 identical over 14 bases. The V gene's germline CDR1 is ENHRY and CDR2 SYGVKD. The CDR3 consists of 16 residues. Unmatched junction bases numbered 3, after V lost 6 bases and J lost 0 bases.

The chain uses TRBV11-1 and TRBJ1-1; no clear D gene. The V end lost 2 bases, the J end lost 3 bases, and 13 bases lay between the germline ends. Germline CDR1 and CDR2: SGHAT and FQDESV (reference sequence). The CDR3 spans 15 residues. The CDR3 is CASSLLPGGDTEAFF. In DNA, the CDR3 is TGTGCCAGCAGCTTATTACCTGGAGGCGACACTGAAGCTTTCTTT. The variable domain in full, completed from reference TRBV11-1 and TRBJ1-1, reads EAEVAQSPRYKITEKSQAVAFWCDPISGHATLYWYRQILGQGPELLVQFQDESVVDDSQLPKDRFSAERLKGVDSTLKIQPAELGDSAMYLCASSLLPGGDTEAFFGQGTRLTVV.

The J gene is TRBJ2-5, the V gene TRBV10-3, with a tentative D call TRBD2 (6 bases). The CDR3 is made up of 14 amino acids. From germline, CDR1 is ENHRY and CDR2 SYGVKD. The V end was cut by 3 bases, the J end by 5 bases, with 13 bases between. The CDR3 DNA sequence: TGTGCCATCAGTGACGGCGGGGTACAGGAGACCCAGTACTTC. Translation: CAISDGGVQETQYF.

This clone was detected once. The V call is TRBV30, the J call TRBJ1-6; 9 bases are a match to TRBD1. This CDR3 contains 14 residues. The germline V gene has CDR1 GTSNPN and CDR2 SVGIG (reference sequence). V lost 2 bases, J lost 9 bases, and 5 bases stayed unmatched. CDR3: CAWSSDRGSSPLHF. The CDR3, as DNA: TGTGCCTGGAGTTCGGACAGGGGTAGTTCACCCCTCCACTTT.

This chain links TRBV5-4 with TRBJ1-2, with D maybe TRBD1 (6 bases). The germline CDR1 and CDR2 sequences are SGHNT and YYREEE (reference sequence). Trimming removed 1 base from V and 5 bases from J, with 18 bases in between. The CDR3 totals 16 residues. Here the CDR3 reads CASSLSLLQGGYGYTF. The CDR3 bases are TGTGCCAGCAGCTTGAGCCTCCTACAGGGCGGATATGGCTACACCTTC.

This clone was seen a few times. V gene TRBV1 combines with J gene TRBJ1-5; the DNA was not used to check the table's D call, TRBD1. TRBV1 is a pseudogene segment. CDR3 length: 15 amino acids. CDR3 sequence (DNA): TGCACCAGCAGCCAAGTGAACAGGTACAATCAGCCCCAGCATTTT. Protein: CTSSQVNRYNQPQHF.

This chain uses TRBV28 with TRBJ2-5; D is ambiguous. The germline CDR1 and CDR2 sequences are MDHEN and SYDVKM. This CDR3 has 13 residues. V was trimmed by 1 base and J by 2 bases, leaving 5 bases between them. The CDR3 loop reads CASSLSTQETQYF. In DNA, the CDR3 is TGTGCCAGCAGTTTATCCACTCAAGAGACCCAGTACTTC.

This clone was recorded a few times. The chain couples TRBV7-9 to TRBJ1-1, with 8 bases lining up with TRBD1. Germline V CDR1 and CDR2: SEHNR, FQNEAQ (reference sequence). The CDR3 totals 15 residues. Trimming cost V 5 bases and J 6 bases; bases outside gene matches: 11. CDR3 region: CASSTGQGSGAEAFF. As DNA, the CDR3 is TGTGCCAGCAGCACCGGACAGGGTAGTGGCGCTGAAGCTTTCTTT.

The rearrangement uses TRBV6-5 and TRBJ2-3; perhaps TRBD2 as D (6 bases). The CDR3 consists of 14 residues. Trimming shortened V by 6 bases and J by 1 base, and 11 bases separated the two germline ends. The germline CDR1 and CDR2 sequences are MNHEY and SVGAGI. The CDR3 DNA follows: TGTGCCAGCAGGGGAGCGGGCCGCACAGATACGCAGTATTTT. Residues: CASRGAGRTDTQYF.

This clone was counted a few times. The V gene is TRBV7-2, the J gene TRBJ1-4; TRBD1 matches 7 bases. The CDR3 length is 13 residues. Trimming removed 8 bases from V and 6 bases from J; junction bases left unmatched: 6. Per the germline V gene, CDR1 is SGHTA and CDR2 is FQGNSA. The CDR3 is CASREGADEKLFF. CDR3 nucleotides: TGTGCCAGCCGTGAGGGGGCGGATGAAAAACTGTTTTTT.

J is TRBJ2-2 and V is TRBV7-7, with 12 bases aligning to TRBD2. The CDR3 has 18 residues. Germline CDR1 SSHAT, CDR2 FNYEAQ (reference sequence). The V segment lost 5 bases and the J segment 0 bases; nucleotides outside the gene matches: 7. The CDR3 here is CASSHPTSGGPNTGELFF. CDR3 DNA: TGTGCCAGCAGCCATCCGACTAGCGGGGGACCGAACACCGGGGAGCTGTTTTTT.

J is TRBJ1-4 and V is TRBV28; 12 bases line up with TRBD1. CDR3 length: 14 residues. The V segment lost 4 bases and the J segment 8 bases; nucleotides outside the gene matches: 2. The germline V gene has CDR1 MDHEN and CDR2 SYDVKM. The CDR3 is CASSWGQGAEKLFF. The CDR3 DNA sequence: TGTGCCAGCAGTTGGGGACAGGGGGCAGAAAAACTGTTTTTT.